This TCR beta chain appears in the sequencing data of a study of CD8 T cells in Susac syndrome. The CDR3 has 15 residues. V lost 5 bases, J lost 2 bases, and 14 bases lay in between. CDR1 is SGHAT and CDR2 is FQNNGV in the germline V gene. Reverse transcription of 0.5 to 1 ug RNA was performed with random hexamers. immunoSEQ multiplex PCR amplified TCR beta CDR3 across 54 Vbeta, 13 Jbeta. TCRdb reprocessed the immunoSEQ multiplex PCR reads via MiXCR and lists one record per CDR3 protein. This table holds 150,000 to 200,000 distinct CDR3 sequences, approximately 95% found once. This clonotype has just a few counts. High-throughput TCR beta sequencing covered peripheral CD8+ and CD4+ T cells. The multiple sclerosis controls were treatment-naive patients with relapsing-remitting disease that was stable or active.

This rearrangement joins TRBV11-2 to TRBJ2-3; D may be TRBD2 (5 bases). The sequence derives from a human donor with multiple sclerosis. The sequencing sample was made of CD8+ T cells from PBMCs. The CDR3 coding sequence is TGTGCCAGCAGCCCCTGGACTGGCCCCACAGATACGCAGTATTTT. Translated: CASSPWTGPTDTQYF.